This T cell receptor (beta chain) was identified during a study of Graves' ophthalmopathy and Graves' hyperthyroidism. Amplification from RNA transcripts yielded the TCR beta CDR3 regions. RT-PCR was first run with HTBI primers, then multiplex PCR in a second round. TCRdb redid the calling of the multiplex PCR reads with MiXCR, one entry per CDR3 protein. This table holds a few hundred thousand distinct CDR3 sequences, approximately 17% found once. The sample holds many counts of this clonotype. Trimming shortened V by 5 bases and J by 5 bases, and 13 bases separated the two germline ends. Per the germline V gene, CDR1 is DFQATT and CDR2 is SNEGSKA (reference sequence). This CDR3 is built from 14 residues.

The rearrangement uses TRBV20-1 and TRBJ1-6, with D possibly being TRBD1 (5 bases). The sequence derives from an adult woman with stable Graves' hyperthyroidism. Sequencing was performed on peripheral blood. The CDR3 nucleotides are TGCAGTGCTCGGGACGCGAGAGATAATTCACCCCTCCACTTT. This sequence encodes CSARDARDNSPLHF.